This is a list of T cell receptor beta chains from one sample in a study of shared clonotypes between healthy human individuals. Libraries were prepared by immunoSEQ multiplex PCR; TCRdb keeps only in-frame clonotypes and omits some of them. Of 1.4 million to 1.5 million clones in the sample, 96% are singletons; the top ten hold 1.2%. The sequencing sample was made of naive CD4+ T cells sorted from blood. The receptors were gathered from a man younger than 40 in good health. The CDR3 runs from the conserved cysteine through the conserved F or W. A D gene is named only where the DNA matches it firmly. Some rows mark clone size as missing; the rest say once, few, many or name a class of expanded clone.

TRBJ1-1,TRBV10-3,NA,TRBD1,TGTGCCATCAGGGACTCCGGGACAGGGGACACTGAAGCTTTCTTT,CAIRDSGTGDTEAFF
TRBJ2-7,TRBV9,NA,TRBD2,TGTGCCAGCAGCGTAGCTGCTAGCGGGAGTAGCTACGAGCAGTACTTC,CASSVAASGSSYEQYF
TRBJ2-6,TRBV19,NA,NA,TGTGCCAGTAGTATAAGGAGGGTCTCTGGGGCCAACGTCCTGACTTTC,CASSIRRVSGANVLTF
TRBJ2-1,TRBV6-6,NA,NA,TGTGCCAGCAGTTACTCGGGCGGTTCCTACAATGAGCAGTTCTTC,CASSYSGGSYNEQFF
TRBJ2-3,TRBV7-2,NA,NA,TGTGCCAGCAGCTTAGCGGGAGTCAAAGATACGCAGTATTTT,CASSLAGVKDTQYF
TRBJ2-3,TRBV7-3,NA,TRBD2,TGTGCCAGCAGCCCGAGAGGACTAGCGGACACAGATACGCAGTATTTT,CASSPRGLADTDTQYF
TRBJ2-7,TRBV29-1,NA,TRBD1,TGCAGCGCGGGGGACAGGGAAAACGAGCAGTACTTC,CSAGDRENEQYF
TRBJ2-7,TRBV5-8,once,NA,TGTGCCAGCACCCCTTTTGCCCTGCCAGTCTACGAGCAGTACTTC,CASTPFALPVYEQYF
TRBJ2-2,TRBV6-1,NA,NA,TGTGCCAGCACCCCCACCCGGTACGGGGAGCTGTTTTTT,CASTPTRYGELFF
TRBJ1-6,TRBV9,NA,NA,TGTGCCAGCAGCGTAGCTGTAGCTTCACCCCTCCACTTT,CASSVAVASPLHF
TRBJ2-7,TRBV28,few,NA,TGTGCCAGTACGGGAGCGGTTACCTACGAGCAGTACTTC,CASTGAVTYEQYF
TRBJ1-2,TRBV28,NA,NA,TGTGCCAGCACGAAAAGGGCTAACTATGGCTACACCTTC,CASTKRANYGYTF
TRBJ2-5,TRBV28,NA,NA,TGTGCCAGCAGGGCAAAAGAGACCCAGTACTTC,CASRAKETQYF
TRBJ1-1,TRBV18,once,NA,TGTGCCAGCTCACCAGGCGTTTCAGATTACACTGAAGCTTTCTTT,CASSPGVSDYTEAFF
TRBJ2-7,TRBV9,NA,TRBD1,TGTGCCAGCAGCTCGACAGGGATCGGCTACGAGCAGTACTTC,CASSSTGIGYEQYF
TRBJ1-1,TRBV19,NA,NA,TGTGCCAGTACCGATCCATTACAGAGGAACACTGAAGCTTTCTTT,CASTDPLQRNTEAFF
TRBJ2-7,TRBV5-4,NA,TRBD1,TGTGCCAGCAGCGCCGCAAAGGGGACAGGGGGTTTTTTCTCCTACGAGCAGTACTTC,CASSAAKGTGGFFSYEQYF
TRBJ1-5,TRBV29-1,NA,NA,TGCAGCGTTGGATCAGGGATCAATCAGCCCCAGCATTTT,CSVGSGINQPQHF
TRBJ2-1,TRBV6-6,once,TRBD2,TGTGCCAGCACCAGCGAGGGACTAGCGAACAATGAGCAGTTCTTC,CASTSEGLANNEQFF
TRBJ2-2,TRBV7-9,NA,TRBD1,TGTGCCAGCAGCATGACAGGGGGAACGGCCGGGGAGCTGTTTTTT,CASSMTGGTAGELFF
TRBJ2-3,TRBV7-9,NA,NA,TGTGCCAGCAGCTTATCACGGACGCAGCATACGCAGTATTTT,CASSLSRTQHTQYF
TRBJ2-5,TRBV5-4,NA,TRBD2,TGTGCCAGCAGCACCTGGACTAGCGGGAGTCAGACCCAGTACTTC,CASSTWTSGSQTQYF
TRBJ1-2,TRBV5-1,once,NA,TGCGCCAGCAGCCTGGTAGAGGGGCCCTATGGCTACACCTTC,CASSLVEGPYGYTF
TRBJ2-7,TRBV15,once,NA,TGTGCCACCAGCAGAGCAAGGGAAACGAGCTCCTACGAGCAGTACTTC,CATSRARETSSYEQYF
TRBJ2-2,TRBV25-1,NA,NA,TGTGCCAGCAGTGAATATAAGGCCAACACCGGGGAGCTGTTTTTT,CASSEYKANTGELFF